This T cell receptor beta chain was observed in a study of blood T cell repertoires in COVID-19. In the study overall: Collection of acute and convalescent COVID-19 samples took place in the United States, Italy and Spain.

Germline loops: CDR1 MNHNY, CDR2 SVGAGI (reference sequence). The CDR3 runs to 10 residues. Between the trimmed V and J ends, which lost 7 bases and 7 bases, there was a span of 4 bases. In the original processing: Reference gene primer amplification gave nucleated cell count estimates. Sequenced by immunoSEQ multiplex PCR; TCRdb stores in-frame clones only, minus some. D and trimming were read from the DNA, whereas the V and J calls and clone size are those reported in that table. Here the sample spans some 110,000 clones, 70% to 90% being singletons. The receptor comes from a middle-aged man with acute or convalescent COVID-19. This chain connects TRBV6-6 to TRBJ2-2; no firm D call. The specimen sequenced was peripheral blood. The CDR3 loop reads CASKHGELFF. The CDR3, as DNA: TGTGCCAGCAAACACGGGGAGCTGTTTTTT.